A selection of T cell receptor beta chains follows, all from one sample in a study of vaccination effects on CD4 cells after COVID-19. Their recognized antigens are unknown. The repertoire was sequenced with immunoSEQ multiplex PCR; TCRdb's copy has only in-frame clones and lacks some. The sample yields roughly 67,000 clones, 78% seen once. Sequences were derived from CD4+ T cells from PBMCs cultured with SARS-CoV-2 spike peptides, sampled before COVID-19 vaccination. The origin of the receptors is a human donor who received a COVID-19 vaccine. CDR3s include the opening cysteine and the closing phenylalanine or tryptophan. A D gene is named only where the DNA matches it firmly. Rows give clone size only sometimes, using once, few, many, or a class for an expanded clone.

d_gene	j_gene	abundance	v_gene	CDR3nt	CDR3aa
.	TRBJ2-6	.	TRBV7-3	TGTGCCAGCAGCGAGAGCTCTGGGGCCAACGTCCTGACTTTC	CASSESSGANVLTF
.	TRBJ1-2	.	TRBV18	TGTGCCAGCTCACCCCCGACGGCTAACTATGGCTACACCTTC	CASSPPTANYGYTF
TRBD1	TRBJ1-5	.	TRBV30	TGTGCCTGGACCGCCCCCGGGACAGCTTTTTCGCCCCAGCATTTT	CAWTAPGTAFSPQHF
.	TRBJ1-5	.	TRBV2	TGTGCCAGCACGAAGGACCTAAATCAGCCCCAGCATTTT	CASTKDLNQPQHF
.	TRBJ2-3	.	TRBV19	TGTGCCAGTAGTACTGGGACCGAGGGTACGCAGTATTTT	CASSTGTEGTQYF
.	TRBJ2-2	.	TRBV6-5	TGTGCCAGCAGTTACGCTAGGTTGCCCGGGGAGCTGTTTTTT	CASSYARLPGELFF
TRBD2	TRBJ2-4	.	TRBV19	TGTGCCAGTAGGGGGGGGACCGCCAAAAACATTCAGTACTTC	CASRGGTAKNIQYF
TRBD2	TRBJ2-2	few	TRBV4-1	TGCGCCAGCAGCCTCCGGGGGGATATCGGGGAGCTGTTTTTT	CASSLRGDIGELFF
TRBD1	TRBJ2-5	.	TRBV5-1	TGCGCCAGCAGTCCGGGGCAAGGGACAGGGGTAGGCGAGACCCAGTACTTC	CASSPGQGTGVGETQYF
.	TRBJ1-4	.	TRBV6-6	TGTGCCAGCAGTATCAGGCTAAATGAAAAACTGTTTTTT	CASSIRLNEKLFF
.	TRBJ2-5	.	TRBV6-2/TRBV6-3	TGTGCCAGCAGTAAGATGGATTCCTTCCAGGAGACCCAGTACTTC	CASSKMDSFQETQYF
TRBD1	TRBJ2-6	.	TRBV7-2	TGTGCCAGCAGCACCCGGACAGGGGTGATTGGGGCCAACGTCCTGACTTTC	CASSTRTGVIGANVLTF
TRBD1	TRBJ1-2	.	TRBV5-8	TGTGCCAGCAGCTGGGGACAGGGGGTCTATGGCTACACCTTC	CASSWGQGVYGYTF
TRBD1	TRBJ1-5	.	TRBV2	TGTGCCAGCAGGCTGGACAGGCAAACAAATCAGCCCCAGCATTTT	CASRLDRQTNQPQHF
.	TRBJ1-3	.	TRBV3-1/TRBV3-2	TGTGCCAGCAGCCAAACAGACTCTGGAAACACCATATATTTT	CASSQTDSGNTIYF
.	TRBJ2-2	once	TRBV14	TGTGCCAGCAGCCCGGGACTTCTGAACACCGGGGAGCTGTTTTTT	CASSPGLLNTGELFF
.	TRBJ1-2	.	TRBV6-1	TGTGCCAGCAGTGAAGTTGACTTGTATGGCTACACCTTC	CASSEVDLYGYTF
.	TRBJ1-2	.	TRBV4-2	TGTGCCAGCAGCCAAAGCGTAGGGTTCTATGGCTACACCTTC	CASSQSVGFYGYTF
.	TRBJ2-5	.	TRBV5-1	TGCGCCAGCAGCCTGGCCAGCACCCAAGAGACCCAGTACTTC	CASSLASTQETQYF
TRBD1	TRBJ1-2	.	TRBV2	TGTGCCAGCAGGGGGGGGACAGGGGCTAACTATGGCTACACCTTC	CASRGGTGANYGYTF
.	TRBJ1-1	.	TRBV19	TGTGCCAGTAGTATGTACAGGGTGAACACTGAAGCTTTCTTT	CASSMYRVNTEAFF
.	TRBJ1-1	.	TRBV29-1	TGCAGCGCACAGGACTACACTGAAGCTTTCTTT	CSAQDYTEAFF
.	TRBJ1-2	.	TRBV6-5	TGTGCCAGCAGTTACTCAAAGGTACACTATGGCTACACCTTC	CASSYSKVHYGYTF
TRBD1	TRBJ2-3	.	TRBV10-2	TGCGCCAGCAGTACAGGGGCAGATACGCAGTATTTT	CASSTGADTQYF
.	TRBJ2-1	once	TRBV7-3	TGTGCCAGCAGCTTACAGGGGAATTCCTACAATGAGCAGTTCTTC	CASSLQGNSYNEQFF
.	TRBJ1-2	few	TRBV19	TGTGCCAGTAGTATTGGGGGATCAGGTGGCTACACCTTC	CASSIGGSGGYTF
.	TRBJ1-1	few	TRBV12-3/TRBV12-4	TGTGCCAGCAGCTATACAGGGAACACTGAAGCTTTCTTT	CASSYTGNTEAFF
TRBD1	TRBJ1-2	few	TRBV15	TGTGCCACCAGCAGAACCTCAGGGGGCTCTGGCTACACCTTC	CATSRTSGGSGYTF
.	TRBJ1-1	.	TRBV7-2	TGTGCCAGCAGCTTATACGGAACGAACACTGAAGCTTTCTTT	CASSLYGTNTEAFF
TRBD1	TRBJ1-1	few	TRBV29-1	TGCAGCGTTGTGGGACAGGGAAGGAGCACTGAAGCTTTCTTT	CSVVGQGRSTEAFF
TRBD1	TRBJ1-1	once	TRBV10-3	TGTGCCATCAGTGTAAACGGACAGGGGAACACTGAAGCTTTCTTT	CAISVNGQGNTEAFF
TRBD2	TRBJ2-5	.	TRBV6-2/TRBV6-3	TGTGCCAGCAGTTACTCGACGGGGGGAGAGACCCAGTACTTC	CASSYSTGGETQYF
.	TRBJ2-2	.	TRBV2	TGTGCCAGTGGGCAGGGGCCCGGGGAGCTGTTTTTT	CASGQGPGELFF
.	TRBJ2-6	.	TRBV19	TGTGCCAGTAGTATACCGTTTCGGGGGACTGGGGCCAACGTCCTGACTTTC	CASSIPFRGTGANVLTF
TRBD1	TRBJ1-1	.	TRBV29-1	TGCAGCGAACAGGGGGCGATGGGTGAAGCTTTCTTT	CSEQGAMGEAFF
.	TRBJ2-5	.	TRBV5-1	TGCGCCAGCAGCCTTCGGGGCCCCGGTGGGGAGACCCAGTACTTC	CASSLRGPGGETQYF
TRBD1	TRBJ1-1	once	TRBV18	TGTGCCAGCTCACCCTCAACAGGGGGATTGAACACTGAAGCTTTCTTT	CASSPSTGGLNTEAFF